This TCR beta chain originates from a study of cytomegalovirus exposure and HLA in healthy donors. Notes on the study in general: Follow-up analysis later connected one missense variant in DCLRE1C with trimming of TCR beta V- and J-genes.

As concerns this clone: Its antigen is still unknown. This sample includes further DNA sequences coding for the same CDR3.

PCR involved 60 Vbeta and 13 Jbeta primers. In the original processing: In a later analysis, 80 million to 100 million unique TCR beta chains included roughly 11 million shared by two or more donors. Assay used: immunoSEQ multiplex PCR; TCRdb lists only in-frame clones, some missing. The DNA was the basis for D and trimming; V, J and clone size are from that table. The sample consists of approximately 110,000 clones, less than 80% of them appearing once. Germline assignment: CDR1 GTSNPN and CDR2 SVGIG (reference sequence). The CDR3 has 13 residues. Losses at the gene ends were 2 bases for V and 5 bases for J; bases not matched to a gene: 5.

This chain connects TRBV30 to TRBJ1-2; 7 nucleotides match TRBD1. Sequencing was done on a sample of PBMCs. The sequence was collected from a man aged 30-40 years in good health and CMV-seropositive. CDR3 nucleotides: TGTGCCTGGAGTCGGGACAGACCATATGGCTACACCTTC. Protein sequence: CAWSRDRPYGYTF.